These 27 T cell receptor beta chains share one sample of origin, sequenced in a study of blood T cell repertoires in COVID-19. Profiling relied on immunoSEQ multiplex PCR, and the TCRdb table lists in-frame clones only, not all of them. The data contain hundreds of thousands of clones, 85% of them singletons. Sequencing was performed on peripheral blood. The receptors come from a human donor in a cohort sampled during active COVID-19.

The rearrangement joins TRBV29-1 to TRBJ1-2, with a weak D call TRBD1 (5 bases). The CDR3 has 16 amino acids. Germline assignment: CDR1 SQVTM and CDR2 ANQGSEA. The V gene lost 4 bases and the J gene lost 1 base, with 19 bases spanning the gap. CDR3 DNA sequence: TGCAGCGTTGGCGGGAAGCTCGGCAGGGATAACTATGGCTACACCTTC. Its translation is CSVGGKLGRDNYGYTF. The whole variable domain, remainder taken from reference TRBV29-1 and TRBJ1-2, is SAVISQKPSRDICQRGTSLTIQCQVDSQVTMMFWYRQQPGQSLTLIATANQGSEATYESGFVIDKFPISRPNLTFSTLTVSNMSPEDSSIYLCSVGGKLGRDNYGYTFGSGTRLTVV.

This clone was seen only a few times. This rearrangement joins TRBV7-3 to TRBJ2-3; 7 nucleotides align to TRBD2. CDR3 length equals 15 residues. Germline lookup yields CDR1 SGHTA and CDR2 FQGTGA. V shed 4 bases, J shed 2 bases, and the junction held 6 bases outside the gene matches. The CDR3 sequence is CASSSGGGPTDTQYF. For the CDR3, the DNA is TGTGCCAGCAGCTCGGGGGGAGGCCCCACAGATACGCAGTATTTT.

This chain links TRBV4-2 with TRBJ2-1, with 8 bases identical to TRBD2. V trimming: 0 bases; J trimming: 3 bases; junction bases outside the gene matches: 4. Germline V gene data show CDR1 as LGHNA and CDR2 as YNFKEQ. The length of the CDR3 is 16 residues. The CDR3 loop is CASSQDISGSYNEQFF. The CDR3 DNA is TGTGCCAGCAGCCAAGATATAAGCGGGAGCTACAATGAGCAGTTCTTC.

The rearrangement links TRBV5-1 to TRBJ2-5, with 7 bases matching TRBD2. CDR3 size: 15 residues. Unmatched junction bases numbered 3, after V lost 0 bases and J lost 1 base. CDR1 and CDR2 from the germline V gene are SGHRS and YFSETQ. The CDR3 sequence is CASSLDGGSQETQYF. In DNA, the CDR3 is TGCGCCAGCAGCTTGGATGGCGGGAGCCAAGAGACCCAGTACTTC.

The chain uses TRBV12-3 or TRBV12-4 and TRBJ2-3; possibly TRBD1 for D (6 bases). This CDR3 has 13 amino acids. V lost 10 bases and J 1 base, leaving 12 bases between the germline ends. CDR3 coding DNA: TGTGCCACACACAGGGCCGGCACAGATACGCAGTATTTT. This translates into CATHRAGTDTQYF.

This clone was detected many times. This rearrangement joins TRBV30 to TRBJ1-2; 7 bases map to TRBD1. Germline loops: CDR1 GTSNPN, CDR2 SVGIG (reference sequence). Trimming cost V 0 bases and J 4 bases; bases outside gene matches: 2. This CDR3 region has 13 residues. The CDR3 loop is CAWSVGTVYGYTF. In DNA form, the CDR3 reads TGTGCCTGGAGTGTAGGGACAGTCTATGGCTACACCTTC.

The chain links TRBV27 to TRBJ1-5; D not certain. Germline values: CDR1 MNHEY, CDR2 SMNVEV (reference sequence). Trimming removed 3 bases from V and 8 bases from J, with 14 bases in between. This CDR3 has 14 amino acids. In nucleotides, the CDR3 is TGTGCCAGCAGTTTCAGCGGGAAAGGAGAGCCCCAGCATTTT. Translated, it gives CASSFSGKGEPQHF.

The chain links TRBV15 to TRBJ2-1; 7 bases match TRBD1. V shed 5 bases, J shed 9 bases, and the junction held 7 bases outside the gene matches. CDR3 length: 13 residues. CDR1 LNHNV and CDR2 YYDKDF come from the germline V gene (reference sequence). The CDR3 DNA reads TGTGCCACCAGCTCCCTGTGGACAGGTGAGCAGTTCTTC. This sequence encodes CATSSLWTGEQFF.

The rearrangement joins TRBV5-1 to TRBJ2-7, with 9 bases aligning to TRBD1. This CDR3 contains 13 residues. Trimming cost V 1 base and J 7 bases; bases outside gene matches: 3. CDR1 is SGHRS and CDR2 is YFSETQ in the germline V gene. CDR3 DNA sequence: TGCGCCAGCAGCTTGACAGGGGGCCGGGAGCAGTACTTC. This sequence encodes CASSLTGGREQYF.

The CDR3 here is CASSESSRGATEAFF. As DNA, the CDR3 is TGTGCCAGCAGCGAGTCGTCCCGGGGTGCCACTGAAGCTTTCTTT. The rearrangement links TRBV9 to TRBJ1-1, with D unresolved. CDR1 is SGDLS, CDR2 YYNGEE, per germline. The CDR3 runs 15 residues. The V gene lost 3 bases and the J gene lost 4 bases, with 16 bases spanning the gap.

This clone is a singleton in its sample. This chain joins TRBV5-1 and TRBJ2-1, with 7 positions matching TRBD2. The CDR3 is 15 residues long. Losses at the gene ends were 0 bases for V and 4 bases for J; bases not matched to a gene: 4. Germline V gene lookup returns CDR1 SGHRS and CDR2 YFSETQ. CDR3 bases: TGCGCCAGCAGCTTGGCGGGGGGAGAATACAATGAGCAGTTCTTC. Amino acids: CASSLAGGEYNEQFF.

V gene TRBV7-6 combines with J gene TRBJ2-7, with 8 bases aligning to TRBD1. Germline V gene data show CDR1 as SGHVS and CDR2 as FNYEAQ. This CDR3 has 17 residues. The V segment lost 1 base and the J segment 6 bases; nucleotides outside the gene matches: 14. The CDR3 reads CASSLVASGTGVVEQYF. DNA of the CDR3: TGTGCCAGCAGCTTAGTTGCCTCCGGGACAGGAGTGGTCGAGCAGTACTTC.

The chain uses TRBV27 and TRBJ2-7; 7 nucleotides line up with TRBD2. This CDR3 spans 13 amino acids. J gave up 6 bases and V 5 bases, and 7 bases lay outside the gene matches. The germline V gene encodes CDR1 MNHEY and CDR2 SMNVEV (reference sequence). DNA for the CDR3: TGTGCCAGCAGTAATGGGCGGGAGTTCGAGCAGTACTTC. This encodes CASSNGREFEQYF.

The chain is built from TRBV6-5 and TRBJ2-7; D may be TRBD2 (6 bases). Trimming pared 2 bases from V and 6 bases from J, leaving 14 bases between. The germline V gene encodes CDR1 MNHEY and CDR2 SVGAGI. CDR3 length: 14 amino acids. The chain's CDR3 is CASSYGGTSGEQYF. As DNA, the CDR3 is TGTGCCAGCAGTTACGGCGGGACTTCGGGCGAGCAGTACTTC.

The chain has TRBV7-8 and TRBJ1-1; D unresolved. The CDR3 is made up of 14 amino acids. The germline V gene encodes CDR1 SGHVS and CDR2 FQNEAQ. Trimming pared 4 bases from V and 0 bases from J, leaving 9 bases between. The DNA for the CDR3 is TGTGCCAGCAGCTCCACAGTCTTGAACACTGAAGCTTTCTTT. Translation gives CASSSTVLNTEAFF.

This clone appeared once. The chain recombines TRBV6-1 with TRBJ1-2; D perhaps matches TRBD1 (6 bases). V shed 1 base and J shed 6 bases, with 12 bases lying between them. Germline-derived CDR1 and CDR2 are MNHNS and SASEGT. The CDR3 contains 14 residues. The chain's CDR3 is CASSEGTVHNGYTF. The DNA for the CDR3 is TGTGCCAGCAGTGAAGGGACAGTGCACAATGGCTACACCTTC.

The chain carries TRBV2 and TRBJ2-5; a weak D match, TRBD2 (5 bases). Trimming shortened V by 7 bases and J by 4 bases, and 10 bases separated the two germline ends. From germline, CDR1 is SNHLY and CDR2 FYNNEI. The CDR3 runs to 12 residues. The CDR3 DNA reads TGTGCCAGCATGGAGGTTCGAGAGACCCAGTACTTC. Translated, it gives CASMEVRETQYF.

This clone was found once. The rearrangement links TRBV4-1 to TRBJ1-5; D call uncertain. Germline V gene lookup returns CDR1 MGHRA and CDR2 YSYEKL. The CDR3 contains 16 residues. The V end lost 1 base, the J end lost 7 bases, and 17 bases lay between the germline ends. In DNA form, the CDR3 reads TGCGCCAGCAGCCAAGGAATCCTAGAGAACGGCCAGCCCCAGCATTTT. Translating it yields CASSQGILENGQPQHF.

The chain's CDR3 is CASSMRGRAPNTGELFF. The CDR3 DNA reads TGTGCCAGTAGTATGAGGGGGCGGGCGCCGAACACCGGGGAGCTGTTTTTT. The rearrangement links TRBV19 to TRBJ2-2; 7 nucleotides line up with TRBD1. The CDR3 runs 17 residues. J was trimmed by 0 bases and V by 3 bases; bases with no gene match: 7. Germline V gene sequence: CDR1 LNHDA, CDR2 SQIVND (reference sequence).

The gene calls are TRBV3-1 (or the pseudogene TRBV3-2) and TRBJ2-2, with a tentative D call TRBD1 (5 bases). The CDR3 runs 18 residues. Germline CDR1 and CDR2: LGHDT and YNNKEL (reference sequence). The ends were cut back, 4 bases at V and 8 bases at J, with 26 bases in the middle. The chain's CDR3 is CASSREIGSGRSPGELFF. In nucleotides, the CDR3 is TGTGCCAGCAGCCGCGAAATTGGTTCAGGGCGGTCACCGGGGGAGCTGTTTTTT.

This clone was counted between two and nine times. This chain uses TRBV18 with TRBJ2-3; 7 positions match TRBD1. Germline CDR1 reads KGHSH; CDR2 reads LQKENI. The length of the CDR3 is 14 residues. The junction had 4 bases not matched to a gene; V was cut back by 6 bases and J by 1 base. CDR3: CASSRGLRTDTQYF. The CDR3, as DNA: TGTGCCAGCTCGAGGGGGCTGCGCACAGATACGCAGTATTTT.

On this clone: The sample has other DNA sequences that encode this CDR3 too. For the CDR3, the DNA is TGTGCCAGCAGTTACTCGCAGGAAAGCTCCTACGAGCAGTACTTC. As protein: CASSYSQESSYEQYF. V usage is TRBV6-6 and J usage is TRBJ2-7; D ambiguous. V was pared by 0 bases and J by 0 bases, with 9 bases between. Germline V CDR1 and CDR2: MNHNY, SVGAGI (reference sequence). The CDR3 length is 15 residues.

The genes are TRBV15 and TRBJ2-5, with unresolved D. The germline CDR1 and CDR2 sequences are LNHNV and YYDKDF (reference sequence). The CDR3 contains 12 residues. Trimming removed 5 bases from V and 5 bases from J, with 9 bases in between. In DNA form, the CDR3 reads TGTGCCACCAGCGATTCCCGGGAGACCCAGTACTTC. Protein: CATSDSRETQYF.

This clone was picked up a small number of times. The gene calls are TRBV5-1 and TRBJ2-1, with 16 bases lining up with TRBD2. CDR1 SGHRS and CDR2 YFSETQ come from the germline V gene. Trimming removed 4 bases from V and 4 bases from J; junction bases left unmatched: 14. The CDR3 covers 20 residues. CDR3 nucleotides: TGCGCCAGCAGCCCCATGGGACTAGCGGGAGGGCCGACACCATACAATGAGCAGTTCTTC. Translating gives CASSPMGLAGGPTPYNEQFF.

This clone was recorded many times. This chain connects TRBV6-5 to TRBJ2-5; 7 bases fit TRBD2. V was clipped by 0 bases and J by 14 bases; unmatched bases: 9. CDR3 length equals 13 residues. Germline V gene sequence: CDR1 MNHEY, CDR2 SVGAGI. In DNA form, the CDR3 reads TGTGCCAGCAGTTACTCCCCCTCTAGCGGCCAATACTTC. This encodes CASSYSPSSGQYF.

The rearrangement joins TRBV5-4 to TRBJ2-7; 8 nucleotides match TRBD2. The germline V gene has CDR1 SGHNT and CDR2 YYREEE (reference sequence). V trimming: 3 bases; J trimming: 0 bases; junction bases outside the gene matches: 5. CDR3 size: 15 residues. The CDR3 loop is CASSSAGTSSYEQYF. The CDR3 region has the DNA TGTGCCAGCAGCTCGGCCGGGACTAGCTCCTACGAGCAGTACTTC.

The chain's CDR3 is CASSKSVAALYEQYF. Here the CDR3 DNA reads TGTGCCAGTAGTAAATCGGTAGCGGCCCTCTACGAGCAGTACTTC. The rearrangement uses TRBV19 and TRBJ2-7; D is perhaps TRBD2 (6 bases). CDR1 and CDR2 from the germline V gene are LNHDA and SQIVND (reference sequence). The CDR3 has 15 residues. The V end lost 4 bases, the J end lost 3 bases, and 16 bases lay between the germline ends.